The following is a T cell receptor beta chain sequence with its context. It has no known antigen specificity. Qualities for individual bases were not recorded, and no much larger clone is one base off. This sample stems from a study of CD8 T cells in Susac syndrome (dated by TCRdb to about 2019). Background for the entire study: Repertoire sequencing was used to test whether CD8+ T cell activation and differentiation in Susac syndrome was antigen driven. The clonality of the CD8+ T cell repertoire was compared across some eleven healthy donors, 14 Susac syndrome patients and around 16 multiple sclerosis patients. Study-level results and caveats: The number of individuals in the TCR sequencing and HLA analysis was acknowledged as relatively small.

RNA was extracted using the RNeasy kit, and roughly 0.5 to 1 microgram was reverse transcribed with random hexamers. TCR beta CDR3 regions were amplified with the immunoSEQ multiplex PCR assay covering 54 Vbeta and 13 Jbeta segments. To correct PCR amplification bias, a synthetic template baseline was used for both primer optimization and computational correction. The published analysis was carried out like this. Reads were assigned to V, D and J genes according to IMGT and analyzed in immunoSEQ Analyzer, with only productive sequences retained. Clonality was calculated as one minus the Shannon entropy normalized by log2 of the number of productive unique sequences. For each patient and control, public and private clones were evaluated among the 100 most prevalent clones. Clones were defined as Susac-specific when absent from the healthy and MS cohorts, from roughly 1,000 published viral clones and from other ImmuneACCESS disease sequences. TCRdb took the public reads, trimmed them with fastp at Q25, ran MiXCR for clone calling and kept in-frame beta chains. Each record represents a unique CDR3 protein, reported with the most common genes and DNA among its rows. These V and J calls originate from TCRdb's pipeline instead of the authors' own analysis. This sample holds some 140,000 distinct CDR3 sequences; around 90% were observed only once. The top ten hold over 0.2% of the sample.

Peripheral blood CD8+ and CD4+ T cells from healthy donors, Susac syndrome patients and multiple sclerosis patients were profiled using high-throughput TCR beta sequencing. The multiple sclerosis controls were treatment-naive patients whose relapsing-remitting disease, either stable or active, fulfilled the revised McDonald criteria. Bulk CD8+ and CD4+ T cells were purified magnetically by negative isolation, whereas CD8+ TEMRA cells were enriched by FACS. Blood was collected in EDTA tubes and processed within 24 hours, with PBMCs isolated through density gradient centrifugation. PBMCs intended for TCR sequencing were frozen in liquid nitrogen and were later thawed in a 37 degrees C water bath. The sorted or isolated CD4+, CD8+ and CD8+ TEMRA cells reached a purity of at least 90%. The germline V gene (reference sequence) gives CDR1 as SEHNR and CDR2 as FQNEAQ. There are 15 amino acids in the CDR3, from cysteine to phenylalanine inclusive. The read is trimmed to its CDR3 DNA, 45 bases read in frame from base 1. V is clipped by 3 bases and J by 7 bases, and the sequence between their germline boundaries is 16 bases long.

The receptor was derived from a human donor with multiple sclerosis. The chain joins TRBV7-9 to TRBJ2-4; no D segment can be confidently identified. The sequencing sample was made of CD8+ T cells from PBMCs. The nucleotide sequence reads as follows: TGTGCCAGCAGCTTGTCTTGGCCCGGTGACAACATTCAGTACTTC. Its protein is CASSLSWPGDNIQYF. The CDR3 plus the reference TRBV7-9 and TRBJ2-4 genes for the other parts give the full variable domain: DTGVSQNPRHKITKRGQNVTFRCDPISEHNRLYWYRQTLGQGPEFLTYFQNEAQLEKSRLLSDRFSAERPKGSFSTLEIQRTEQGDSAMYLCASSLSWPGDNIQYFGAGTRLSVL.